The clone carrying this T cell receptor (beta chain) was detected many times. The DNA is left out, because the CDR3 cannot be placed on it with certainty; the CDR3 is given as TCRdb lists it. This specimen comes from a study of response to subunit inactivated influenza vaccine. The CDR3 sequence runs 14 residues, both termini included. Germline V gene lookup returns CDR1 SGHRS and CDR2 YFSETQ. One entry per CDR3 protein, called by TCRdb with MiXCR from the RT-PCR reads. The table shows hundreds of thousands of distinct CDR3 sequences, with around 11% occurring only once. The sample was also reused in another study, on T cells expressing NK-cell markers. As reported in that work: Libraries used 5'RACE template switching adding universal primer site and UMIs. Source material for TCR beta repertoires consisted of sorted CD3+CD56+NKG2C+, CD3+CD56+NKG2C- and CD3+CD56-NKG2C+ T cells.

This receptor was obtained from a man aged 50-60 years who received an inactivated influenza vaccine. The sequences come from PBMCs from blood, collected on the day of vaccination. J is TRBJ1-2 and V is TRBV5-1. CDR3: CASSFGQGNYGYTF.